What follows describes a single T cell receptor (beta chain). Germline assignment: CDR1 SGHNT and CDR2 YYREEE (reference sequence). There are 13 residues in the CDR3. Trimming cost V 4 bases and J 5 bases; bases outside gene matches: 5. Participants, about 18 to 90 years old, spanned some 23 US areas. Symptom resolution, clearance, or two negative PCRs marked donors in Cohort 3 as recovered. This entry is derived from a study of blood T cell repertoires in COVID-19. Background on the study: PBMCs, B-cell-depleted T cells, or T cells were the source of the cDNA or gDNA that made up the material.

The table came from immunoSEQ multiplex PCR; TCRdb's copy has only in-frame clones and leaves some out. The table lists a few hundred thousand clones, roughly 91% of them singletons, with 1.2% in the top ten. The J gene is TRBJ2-5, the V gene TRBV5-4; TRBD1 matches at 7 bases. Sequencing was done on a sample of PBMCs or T cells enriched from blood (not recorded which). This receptor was taken from a woman aged 18-29 years who had recovered from COVID-19. CDR3 sequence reads: CASSTRQGETQYF. In nucleotides, the CDR3 is TGTGCCAGCAGCACCAGACAGGGCGAGACCCAGTACTTC.